This TCR beta chain is drawn from a study of blood T cell repertoires in COVID-19. Study information: Specimens from acute and convalescent COVID-19 originated in the United States, Italy and Spain. Sources were T cells, B-cell-depleted T cells, or PBMCs; the material itself was cDNA or gDNA.

As processed by the authors: The authors estimated nucleated cell counts from reference gene primer amplification. Sequenced by immunoSEQ multiplex PCR; TCRdb stores in-frame clones only, minus some. V and J calls and clone size follow that table, whereas D and trimming were derived from the DNA. The profile shows under 300,000 clones, roughly 82% of them singletons. This clone was counted between two and nine times. The germline CDR1 and CDR2 sequences are SNHLY and FYNNEI. The CDR3 sequence is 14 residues long. Trimming at V came to 6 bases and at J to 4 bases, leaving 5 bases not matched to a gene.

This chain links TRBV2 with TRBJ2-5; 10 nucleotides align to TRBD2. This receptor was obtained from a woman of 80 years or more with active or convalescent COVID-19. Sequenced: peripheral blood. The chain's CDR3 is CASRETSGVETQYF. The DNA of the CDR3 is TGTGCCAGCAGGGAAACTAGCGGGGTAGAGACCCAGTACTTC.